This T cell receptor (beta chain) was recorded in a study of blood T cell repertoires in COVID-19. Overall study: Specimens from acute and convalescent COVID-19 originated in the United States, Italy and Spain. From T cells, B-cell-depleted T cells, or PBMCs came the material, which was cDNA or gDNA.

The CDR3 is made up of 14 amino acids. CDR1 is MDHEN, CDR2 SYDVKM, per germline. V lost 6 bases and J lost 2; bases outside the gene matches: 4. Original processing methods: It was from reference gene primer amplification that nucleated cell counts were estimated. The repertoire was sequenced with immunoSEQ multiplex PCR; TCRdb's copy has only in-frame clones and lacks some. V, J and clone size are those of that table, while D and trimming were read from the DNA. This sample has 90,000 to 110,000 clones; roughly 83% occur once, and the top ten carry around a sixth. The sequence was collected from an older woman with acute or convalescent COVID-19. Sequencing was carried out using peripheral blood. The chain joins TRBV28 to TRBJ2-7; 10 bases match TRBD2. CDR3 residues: CASRTSGDAYEQYF. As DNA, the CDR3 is TGTGCCAGCAGAACTAGCGGGGACGCCTACGAGCAGTACTTC.